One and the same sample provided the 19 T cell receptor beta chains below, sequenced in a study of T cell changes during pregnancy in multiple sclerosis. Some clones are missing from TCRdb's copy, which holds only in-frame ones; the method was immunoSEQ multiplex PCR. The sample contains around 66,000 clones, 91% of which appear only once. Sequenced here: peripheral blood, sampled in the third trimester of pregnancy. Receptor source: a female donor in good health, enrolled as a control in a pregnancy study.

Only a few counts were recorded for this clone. As DNA, the CDR3 is TGTGCCAGCAGCCCCGGACTAGCCGGACTCAATGAGCAGTTCTTC. Translation: CASSPGLAGLNEQFF. The V and J genes are TRBV11-3 and TRBJ2-1; the match to TRBD2 covers 8 bases. With 5 bases clipped from V and 6 bases from J, the junction kept 9 bases outside the gene matches. Germline V gives CDR1 SGHNT, CDR2 YENEEA. The CDR3 loop spans 15 amino acids.

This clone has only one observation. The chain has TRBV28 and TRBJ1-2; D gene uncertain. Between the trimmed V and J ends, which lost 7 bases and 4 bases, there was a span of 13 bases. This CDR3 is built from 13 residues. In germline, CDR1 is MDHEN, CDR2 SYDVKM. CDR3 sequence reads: CASNPGRIYGYTF. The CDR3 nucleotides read TGTGCCAGCAACCCGGGTAGGATCTATGGCTACACCTTC.

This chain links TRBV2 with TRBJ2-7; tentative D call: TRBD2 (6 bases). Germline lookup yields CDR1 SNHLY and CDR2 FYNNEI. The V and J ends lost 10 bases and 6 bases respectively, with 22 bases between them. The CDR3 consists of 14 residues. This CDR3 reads CATPPGEDYIEQYF. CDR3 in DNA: TGTGCCACCCCCCCGGGAGAAGATTATATCGAGCAGTACTTC.

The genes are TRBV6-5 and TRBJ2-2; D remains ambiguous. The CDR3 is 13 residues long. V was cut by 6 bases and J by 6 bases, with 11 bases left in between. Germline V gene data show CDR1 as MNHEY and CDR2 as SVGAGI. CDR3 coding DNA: TGTGCCAGCAGCTCACATCAGGCCGGGGAGCTGTTTTTT. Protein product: CASSSHQAGELFF.

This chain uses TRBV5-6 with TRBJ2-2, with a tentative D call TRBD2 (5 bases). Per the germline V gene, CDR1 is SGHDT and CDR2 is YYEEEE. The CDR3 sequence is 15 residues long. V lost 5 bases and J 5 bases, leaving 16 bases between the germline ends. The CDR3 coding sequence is TGTGCCAGCAGACTAGGCCAAACTCGGACCGGGGAGCTGTTTTTT. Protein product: CASRLGQTRTGELFF.

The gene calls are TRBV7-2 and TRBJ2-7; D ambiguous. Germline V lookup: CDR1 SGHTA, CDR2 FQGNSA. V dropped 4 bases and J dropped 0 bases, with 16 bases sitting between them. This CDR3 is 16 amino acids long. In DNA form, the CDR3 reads TGTGCCAGCAGCTGGAGAGGCGGAAGACCCTCCTACGAGCAGTACTTC. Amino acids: CASSWRGGRPSYEQYF.

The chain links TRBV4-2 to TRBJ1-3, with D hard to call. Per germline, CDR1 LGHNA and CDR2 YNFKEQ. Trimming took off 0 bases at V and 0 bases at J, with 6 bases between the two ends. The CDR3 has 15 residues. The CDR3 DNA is TGTGCCAGCAGCCAAGACCTCCGCTCTGGAAACACCATATATTTT. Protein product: CASSQDLRSGNTIYF.

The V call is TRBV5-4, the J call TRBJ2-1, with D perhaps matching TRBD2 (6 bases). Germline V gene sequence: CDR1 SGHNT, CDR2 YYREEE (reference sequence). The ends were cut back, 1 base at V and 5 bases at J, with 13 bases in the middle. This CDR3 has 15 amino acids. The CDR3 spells CASSLRSGDDNEQFF. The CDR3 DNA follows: TGTGCCAGCAGCTTGCGTTCGGGGGACGACAATGAGCAGTTCTTC.

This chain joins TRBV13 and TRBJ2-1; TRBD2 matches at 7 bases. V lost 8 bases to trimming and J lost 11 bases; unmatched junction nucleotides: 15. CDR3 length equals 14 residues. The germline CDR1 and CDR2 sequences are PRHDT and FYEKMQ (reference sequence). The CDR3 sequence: CASFVGGGPSQQFF. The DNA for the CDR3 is TGTGCCAGCTTTGTCGGGGGAGGGCCTAGTCAGCAGTTCTTC.

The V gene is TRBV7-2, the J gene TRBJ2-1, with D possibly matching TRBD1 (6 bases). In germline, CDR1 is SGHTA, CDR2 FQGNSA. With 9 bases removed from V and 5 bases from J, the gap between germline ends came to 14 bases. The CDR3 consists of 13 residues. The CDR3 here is CASAQGPDNEQFF. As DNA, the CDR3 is TGTGCCAGTGCACAGGGCCCCGACAATGAGCAGTTCTTC.

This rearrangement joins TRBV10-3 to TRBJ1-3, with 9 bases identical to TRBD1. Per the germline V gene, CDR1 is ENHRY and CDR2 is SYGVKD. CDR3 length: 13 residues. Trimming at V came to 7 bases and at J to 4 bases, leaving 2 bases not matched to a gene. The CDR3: CAITQGAGNTIYF. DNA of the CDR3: TGTGCCATCACACAGGGGGCAGGAAACACCATATATTTT.

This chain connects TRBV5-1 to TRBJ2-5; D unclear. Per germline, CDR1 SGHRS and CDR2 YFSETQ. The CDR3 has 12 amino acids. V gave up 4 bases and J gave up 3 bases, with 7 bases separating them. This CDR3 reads CASSTSEETQYF. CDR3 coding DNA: TGCGCCAGCAGCACCAGTGAAGAGACCCAGTACTTC.

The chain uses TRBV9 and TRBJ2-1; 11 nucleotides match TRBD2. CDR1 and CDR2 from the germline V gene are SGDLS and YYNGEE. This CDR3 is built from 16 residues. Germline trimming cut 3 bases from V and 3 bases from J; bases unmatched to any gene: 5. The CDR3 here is CASSARLAGNYNEQFF. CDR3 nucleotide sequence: TGTGCCAGCAGCGCCAGACTAGCGGGAAACTACAATGAGCAGTTCTTC.

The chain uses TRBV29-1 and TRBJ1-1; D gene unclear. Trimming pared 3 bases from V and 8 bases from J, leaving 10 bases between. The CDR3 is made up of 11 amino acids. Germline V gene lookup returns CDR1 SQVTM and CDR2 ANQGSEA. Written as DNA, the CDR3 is TGCAGCGTTGATTCCGGGAGAGAAGCTTTCTTT. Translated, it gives CSVDSGREAFF.

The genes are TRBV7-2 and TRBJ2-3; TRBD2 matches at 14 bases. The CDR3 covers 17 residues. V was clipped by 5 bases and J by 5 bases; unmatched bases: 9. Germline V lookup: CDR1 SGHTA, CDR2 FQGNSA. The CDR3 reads CASSPRGLAGGGDTQYF. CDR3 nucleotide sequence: TGTGCCAGCAGCCCGCGAGGACTAGCGGGAGGTGGAGATACGCAGTATTTT. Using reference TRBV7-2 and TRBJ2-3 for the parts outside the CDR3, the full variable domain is GAGVSQSPSNKVTEKGKDVELRCDPISGHTALYWYRQSLGQGLEFLIYFQGNSAPDKSGLPSDRFSAERTGGSVSTLTIQRTQQEDSAVYLCASSPRGLAGGGDTQYFGPGTRLTVL.

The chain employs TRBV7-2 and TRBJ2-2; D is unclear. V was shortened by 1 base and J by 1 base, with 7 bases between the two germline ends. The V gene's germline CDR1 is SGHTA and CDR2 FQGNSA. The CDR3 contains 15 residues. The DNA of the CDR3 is TGTGCCAGCAGCTTAGTTGGCGGGAACACCGGGGAGCTGTTTTTT. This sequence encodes CASSLVGGNTGELFF. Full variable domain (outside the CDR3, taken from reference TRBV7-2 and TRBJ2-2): GAGVSQSPSNKVTEKGKDVELRCDPISGHTALYWYRQSLGQGLEFLIYFQGNSAPDKSGLPSDRFSAERTGGSVSTLTIQRTQQEDSAVYLCASSLVGGNTGELFFGEGSRLTVL.

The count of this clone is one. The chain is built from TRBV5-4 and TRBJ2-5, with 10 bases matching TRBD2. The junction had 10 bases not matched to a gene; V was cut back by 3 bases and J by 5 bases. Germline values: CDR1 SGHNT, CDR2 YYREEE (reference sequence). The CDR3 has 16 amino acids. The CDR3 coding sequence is TGTGCCAGCAGCTCCAAGCGGGGGGGCTTTTCGGAGACCCAGTACTTC. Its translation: CASSSKRGGFSETQYF.

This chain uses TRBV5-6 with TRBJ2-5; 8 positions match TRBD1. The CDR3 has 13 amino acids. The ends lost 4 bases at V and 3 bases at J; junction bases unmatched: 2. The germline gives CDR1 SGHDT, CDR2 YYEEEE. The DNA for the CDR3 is TGTGCCAGCAGCGCGACAGGGGAAGAGACCCAGTACTTC. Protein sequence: CASSATGEETQYF.

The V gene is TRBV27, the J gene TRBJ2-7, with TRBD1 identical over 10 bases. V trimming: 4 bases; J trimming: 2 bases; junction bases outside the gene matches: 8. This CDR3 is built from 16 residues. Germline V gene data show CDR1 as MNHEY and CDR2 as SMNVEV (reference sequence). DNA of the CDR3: TGTGCCAGCAGTTCAATCTCGGGACAGGGGACCTACGAGCAGTACTTC. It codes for CASSSISGQGTYEQYF.